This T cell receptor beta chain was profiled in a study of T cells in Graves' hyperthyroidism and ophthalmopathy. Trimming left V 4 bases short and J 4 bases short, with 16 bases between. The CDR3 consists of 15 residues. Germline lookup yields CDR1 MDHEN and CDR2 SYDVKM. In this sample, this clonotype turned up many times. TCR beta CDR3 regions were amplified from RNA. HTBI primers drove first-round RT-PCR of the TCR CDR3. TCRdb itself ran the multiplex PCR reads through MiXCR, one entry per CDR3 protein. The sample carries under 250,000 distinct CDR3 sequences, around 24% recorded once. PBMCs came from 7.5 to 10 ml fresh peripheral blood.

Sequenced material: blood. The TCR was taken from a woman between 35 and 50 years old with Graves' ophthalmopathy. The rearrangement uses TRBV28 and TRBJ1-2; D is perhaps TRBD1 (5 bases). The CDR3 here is CASSWGGGISYGYTF. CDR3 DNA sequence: TGTGCCAGCAGTTGGGGGGGGGGAATTAGCTATGGCTACACCTTC.